This T cell receptor (beta chain) was recovered during a study of blood T cells in healthy people across ages (dated by TCRdb to between 2014 and 2016). About the investigation overall: In model experiments, template switching captured about one uniquely barcoded TCR beta cDNA molecule for every two T cells. Using deep sequencing normalized with unique cDNA molecular identifiers, the study measured how TCR beta repertoire diversity changes with age. The donors were split into four age groups: young (average around 15 years), middle-aged (about 40), aged (roughly 65) and long-lived (over 75). The study analyzed two additional independent replicas of 1 million unique cDNA reads from the same blood draw for two donors, one aged 18 to 29 and one aged 80 or older.

What the authors observed across the whole study: Estimates of total diversity based on one million sequenced T cells were considered lower bounds and underestimates. The CMV infection status of donors was not known, potentially confounding age-related changes in expanded clonotypes. Compared with the aged group, the long-lived group had more naive CD4+ T cells, fewer expanded clones and increased TCR diversity, suggesting age selection. Observed TCR beta diversity correlated strongly with the percentage of naive T cells measured by flow cytometry. As age increased, observed TCR beta diversity per million T cells dropped in a roughly linear way, and a significant reduction was already evident by age 40. Since profiling was done on bulk unsorted PBMCs, naive and antigen-experienced compartments could not be conclusively compared.

Comment on this clonotype: The antigen it binds to is not known. Base quality data are lacking; no much larger clone is found one base away.

The library was obtained by 5' RACE. The sequencing machine was an Illumina HiSeq 2500. A second PCR of roughly 7 to 11 cycles was run with a J-beta primer mix and a sample-barcoded 5' primer. A template-switch 5' adaptor carrying 12 random nucleotides introduced a unique molecular identifier onto each TCR beta cDNA molecule. Each sample yielded at least 2.5 million CDR3-containing paired-end reads. First-strand cDNA synthesis was performed from all RNA using the Mint cDNA synthesis kit, with priming by a TRBC-specific oligonucleotide. Following uracil-DNA glycosylase treatment, a first 18-cycle PCR with universal primers M1SS and BC2_uni_R was performed on all cDNA. The authors' pipeline ran thus. For normalization, 1 million high-quality reads were randomly selected from each sample, with every read carrying a distinct molecular identifier. Reads sharing molecular identifiers were discarded rather than binned into consensus sequences. MiTCR, set to a Q25 quality threshold and the strictest error-elimination algorithm, was used for CDR3 identification, clonotype clustering and error correction. Lower-bound total TCR beta diversity was estimated with a nonparametric unseen species model using Euler transformation. The public reads were reanalyzed by TCRdb: fastp trimming at Q25, MiXCR alignment, in-frame beta chains only. One record per CDR3 amino acid sequence lists the most common genes and DNA. TCRdb's processing, not the authors' own work, is the source of the V and J calls. In this sample the table shows roughly 1 million distinct CDR3 sequences, 20% to 25% of which occur a single time. Jointly, the top ten make up around 0.75% of the sample.

V is cut by 8 bases and J by 5 bases, and the space between the germline ends is 6 bases. Taken from the germline V gene, the CDR1 and CDR2 loops are MGHRA and YSYEKL. The CDR3 sequence holds 11 residues, the cysteine and phenylalanine included. The only DNA kept is the CDR3, 33 bases in frame from the first base. Donors were 39 systemically healthy Caucasian individuals from Russia aged roughly 6 to 90 years. Around 9.7 milliliters of peripheral blood were collected from each donor into EDTA-treated Vacutainer tubes. Ficoll-Paque density-gradient centrifugation was used to isolate PBMCs, with at least 7 million obtained per sample. Total RNA was extracted from PBMCs with Trizol reagent, with at least 5 micrograms obtained per sample. The percentages of naive CD45RAhigh/CD27high T cells were determined by flow cytometry on a PBMC aliquot from every donor. The same specimen was also included in a second study, on T cells of mothers and their children. As described in the second report: Nine systemically healthy Caucasian individuals, comprising three mothers and their six children, were included as donors. cDNA synthesis used all of the extracted RNA, with roughly 1.5 ug of RNA in each 15 ul reaction. In the second PCR, the M1S primer introduced both the sample barcodes and 2-4 random nucleotides. Over 8.5 million TCR beta CDR3 reads came from each mother, compared with some 3.1 million reads from each child. Thymic selection shapes the output of TCR recombination in a similar way in related and unrelated pairs, and inherited differences have a minor effect. Normalized repertoire overlap was always slightly but never significantly higher in related than unrelated mother-child pairs. Persistent microchimeric T cell clones were not detected, at a sensitivity of 85 to 100 clones per million clonotypes. In the study, deep NGS was used to compare the TCR beta repertoires of mothers and children, and features distinguishing related mother-child pairs from unrelated individuals were sought. Mothers averaged about 37 +/- 4 years of age and children averaged approximately 11 +/- 4 years. After adapter ligation was performed with NEBNext reagents, the libraries were sequenced on an Illumina HiSeq 2000 with 100+100 nt paired-end reads. To prevent cross-contamination, the mother and child libraries were prepared a month apart and were sequenced in separate runs. For each donor, somewhere between about 450,000 and 2,000,000 distinct TCR beta clonotypes were identified. Naive TCR beta clonotypes were estimated from low-frequency clonotypes matched to each donor's FACS-determined naive share, without sorting.

Rearrangement joined TRBV4-1 to TRBJ1-4; too little of a D gene remains to name it. The clonotype originates from a girl aged 2 to 9 in good health. The sample was blood. The CDR3 reads CASFFNEKLFF. The nucleotide sequence reads TGCGCCAGCTTTTTCAATGAAAAACTGTTTTTT.